The sequence of this T cell receptor beta chain was determined in a study of vaccination and CD4 T cells after COVID-19. Study summary: Investigators stimulated cells with overlapping spike peptides drawn from SARS-CoV-2, HCoV-NL63, HCoV-OC43 and HCoV-229E.

The Oncomine TCR Beta short-read assay sequenced DNA from cultured CD4+ T cells. TCRdb called the PCR reads again in MiXCR, with one record for every CDR3 protein. Among over 15,000 distinct CDR3 sequences, about 42% were seen once, and the ten largest hold around 6.6%. CDR1 LNHNV and CDR2 YYDKDF come from the germline V gene (reference sequence). CDR3 size: 13 residues. Deletions cut 0 bases from V and 4 bases from J, with 6 bases between. Treatment in this sample: approximately nine-day PBMC culture with coronavirus spike peptide pools or control peptides (ViraFEST assay). Roughly 2 million PBMCs per well were cultured with about 10 IU/ml IL-2 and 10 ug/ml peptide pools. Worth noting for this clonotype: Its antigen remains unknown.

The clonotype was recovered from a human donor who had recovered from COVID-19. V usage is TRBV15 and J usage is TRBJ1-2; D gene ambiguous. Sequences were derived from CD4+ T cells from blood, cultured in vitro, sampled before SARS-CoV-2 vaccination. CDR3 sequence reads: CATSREHSYGYTF. CDR3 DNA: TGTGCCACCAGCAGAGAACACAGCTATGGCTACACCTTC.